This is a list of T cell receptor beta chains from one sample in a study of identical twins. Each CDR3 protein is one row after TCRdb ran MiXCR on the 5' RACE reads. The sample consists of hundreds of thousands of distinct CDR3 sequences, around 8.3% of them appearing once. These data also featured in a second study, about yellow fever vaccine responses in identical twins.

Material: PBMCs. The receptors originated from a young woman in good health. The conserved cysteine and the conserved F or W are not part of the CDR3 here. Each record gives: clone size, J gene, V gene, CDR3 protein. Rows give clone size only sometimes, using once, few, many, or a class for an expanded clone.

>few|TRBJ1-1|TRBV5-8
ASSLAGREAF
>few|TRBJ2-1|TRBV4-1
ASSHDHRERNDRREYNNEQF
>.|TRBJ2-3|TRBV20-1
SALTQTSTDTQY
>few|TRBJ2-4|TRBV7-9
ASSWGQGGDIQY
>few|TRBJ2-2|TRBV3-1
ASSQARGTTGELF
>few|TRBJ2-5|TRBV3-1
ASSRLGYQETQY
>.|TRBJ2-1|TRBV3-1
ASSQNPATGLVNNEQF
>few|TRBJ2-7|TRBV29-1
SVPGPSFYEQY
>few|TRBJ2-7|TRBV24-1
ATSDSGTGAIDEQY
>few|TRBJ2-3|TRBV6-1
ASSGSSPDTQY
>few|TRBJ1-4|TRBV28
ASTQGLEKLF
>few|TRBJ2-2|TRBV29-1
SVGHLRHTGELF
>many|TRBJ2-7|TRBV12-3/TRBV12-4
ASTYAGTPLGYEQY
>.|TRBJ2-3|TRBV21-1
ASSTLAGVFKTDTQY
>few|TRBJ2-5|TRBV6-2/TRBV6-3
ASSYSSGDSVFRQETQY
>many|TRBJ2-1|TRBV4-3
ASSPSASSLYNEQF
>.|TRBJ2-5|TRBV27
ASIASGETQY
>.|TRBJ2-7|TRBV20-1
STEPGDLYEQY
>many|TRBJ1-5|TRBV9
ASSVGVGNQPQH
>.|TRBJ2-7|TRBV7-9
ASSVNPGQGYYEQY
>.|TRBJ2-1|TRBV3-1
ASSQAGRPDSSYNEQF
>few|TRBJ2-7|TRBV6-5
AGSSPGQGSSEQY
>.|TRBJ2-1|TRBV5-6
ASSLRQPGLSGQF
>.|TRBJ2-3|TRBV4-2
ASSRPGTGKRNTQY
>many|TRBJ2-2|TRBV5-6
ASSRRRTANTGELF
>few|TRBJ1-4|TRBV12-3/TRBV12-4
ASSPDGTHAEKLF
>.|TRBJ2-7|TRBV5-1
ASSSGSGKGYEQY
>many|TRBJ2-2|TRBV7-2
ASSNSAGELF
>many|TRBJ2-3|TRBV24-1
ATSDPSGLRDRGPDTQY
>few|TRBJ2-1|TRBV6-1
ASSPWSGTGGAAYNEQF
>.|TRBJ2-5|TRBV2
ASSGWTVGETQY
>.|TRBJ1-6|TRBV9
ASSVAGQGAGSPLH
>many|TRBJ2-1|TRBV3-1
ASSPASGSSYNEQF
>many|TRBJ2-3|TRBV4-3
ASSQGGSSTDTQY
>few|TRBJ2-5|TRBV9
ASSVGGLAGGGQETQY
>.|TRBJ2-3|TRBV6-1
ASSPQSRTDTQY
>few|TRBJ1-2|TRBV27
ASSFVAGEDYT
>many|TRBJ1-3|TRBV12-3/TRBV12-4
ASSRAGGSGNTIY
>.|TRBJ1-5|TRBV6-1
ASGGTGPGNQPQH
>.|TRBJ2-7|TRBV7-6
ASSSSREQY
>many|TRBJ2-2|TRBV29-1
SVIRSGELF
>.|TRBJ2-3|TRBV15
ATRLGFGADTQY
>few|TRBJ2-5|TRBV7-3
ASSFGTSGVETQY
>few|TRBJ2-7|TRBV24-1
ATSDIGTGGQY
>few|TRBJ2-4|TRBV7-2
ASSLVVGSRDIQY
>.|TRBJ2-5|TRBV7-8
ASRRTAFYQETQY
>few|TRBJ2-1|TRBV4-1
ASSLLRASYNEQF
>few|TRBJ2-3|TRBV7-9
ASSFLGRFTDTQY
>.|TRBJ2-7|TRBV7-9
ASSLVGTGAHEQY
>few|TRBJ2-3|TRBV10-3
AISPHTGTSPDTQY